Given below is one T cell receptor beta chain in context. Its antigen is unknown. Patients with a history of autoimmune disease or on systemic immunosuppression were excluded. Assay used: immunoSEQ multiplex PCR; TCRdb lists only in-frame clones, some missing. The table lists about 85,000 clones, about 86% of them singletons. CDR1 is SGHRS, CDR2 YFSETQ, per germline. The trim removed 0 bases at V and 4 bases at J, leaving 4 bases unmatched. This CDR3 contains 15 residues. The data originate from a study of OX40 agonist ivuxolimab in advanced cancers. Study summary: Earlier treatment with anti-PD-1, anti-PD-L1 or anti-CTLA-4 was permitted, and 30% to 40% had received some.

Findings and caveats of the study: Blood T cells, both CD4+ and CD8+, expanded clonally by week 6 at 0.1 to 3.0 mg/kg. Among T cells, CD8+ cells averaged more expanded clones than CD4+ cells.

This chain connects TRBV5-1 to TRBJ2-5, with 9 bases aligning to TRBD2. This specimen was CD4+ or CD8+ T cells sorted from blood, taken in a trial of the OX40 agonist ivuxolimab. The sequence was obtained from an adult with an advanced solid tumor such as melanoma, head and neck, liver or kidney cancer. The CDR3: CASSLASGVGETQYF. The DNA for the CDR3 is TGCGCCAGCAGCTTGGCTAGCGGGGTTGGAGAGACCCAGTACTTC. The variable domain in full, completed from reference TRBV5-1 and TRBJ2-5, reads KAGVTQTPRYLIKTRGQQVTLSCSPISGHRSVSWYQQTPGQGLQFLFEYFSETQRNKGNFPGRFSGRQFSNSRSEMNVSTLELGDSALYLCASSLASGVGETQYFGPGTRLLVL.